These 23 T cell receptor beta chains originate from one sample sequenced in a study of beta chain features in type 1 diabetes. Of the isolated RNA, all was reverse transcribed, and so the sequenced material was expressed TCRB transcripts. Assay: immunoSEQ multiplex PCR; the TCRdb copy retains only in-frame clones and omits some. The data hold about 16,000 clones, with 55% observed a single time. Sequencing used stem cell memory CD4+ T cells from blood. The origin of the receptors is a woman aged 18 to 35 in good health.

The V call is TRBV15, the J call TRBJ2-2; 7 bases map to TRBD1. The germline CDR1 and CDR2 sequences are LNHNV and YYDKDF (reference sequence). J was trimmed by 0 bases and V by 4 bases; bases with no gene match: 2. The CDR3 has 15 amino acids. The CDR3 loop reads CATSKGTANTGELFF. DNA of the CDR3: TGTGCCACCAGCAAAGGGACAGCGAACACCGGGGAGCTGTTTTTT. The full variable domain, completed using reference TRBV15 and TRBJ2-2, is DAMVIQNPRYQVTQFGKPVTLSCSQTLNHNVMYWYQQKSSQAPKLLFHYYDKDFNNEADTPDNFQSRRPNTSFCFLDIRSPGLGDTAMYLCATSKGTANTGELFFGEGSRLTVL.

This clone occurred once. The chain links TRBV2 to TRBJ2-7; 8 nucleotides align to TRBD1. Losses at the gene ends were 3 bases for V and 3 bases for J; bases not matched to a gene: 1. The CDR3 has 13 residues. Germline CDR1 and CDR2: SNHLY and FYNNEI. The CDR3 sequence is CASSDGTGYEQYF. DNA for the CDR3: TGTGCCAGCAGTGACGGGACAGGCTACGAGCAGTACTTC. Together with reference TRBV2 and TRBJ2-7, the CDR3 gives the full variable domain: EPEVTQTPSHQVTQMGQEVILRCVPISNHLYFYWYRQILGQKVEFLVSFYNNEISEKSEIFDDQFSVERPDGSNFTLKIRSTKLEDSAMYFCASSDGTGYEQYFGPGTRLTVT.

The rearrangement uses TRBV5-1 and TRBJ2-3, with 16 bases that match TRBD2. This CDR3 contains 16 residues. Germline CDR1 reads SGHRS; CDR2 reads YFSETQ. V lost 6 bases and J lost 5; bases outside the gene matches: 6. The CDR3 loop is CASTGLAGGQGDTQYF. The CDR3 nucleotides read TGCGCCAGCACGGGACTAGCGGGAGGGCAGGGAGATACGCAGTATTTT.

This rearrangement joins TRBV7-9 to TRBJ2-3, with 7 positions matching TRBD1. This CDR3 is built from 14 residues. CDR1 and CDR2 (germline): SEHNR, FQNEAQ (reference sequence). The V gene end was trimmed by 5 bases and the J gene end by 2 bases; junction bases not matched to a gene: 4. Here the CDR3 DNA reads TGTGCCAGCAGCCACAGGGGATCCACAGATACGCAGTATTTT. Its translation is CASSHRGSTDTQYF.

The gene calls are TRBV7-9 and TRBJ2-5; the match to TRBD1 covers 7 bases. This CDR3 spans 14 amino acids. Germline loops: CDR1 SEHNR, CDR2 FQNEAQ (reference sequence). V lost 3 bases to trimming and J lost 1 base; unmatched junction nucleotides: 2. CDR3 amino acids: CASSFDRAQETQYF. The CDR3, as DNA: TGTGCCAGCAGCTTCGACAGGGCCCAAGAGACCCAGTACTTC. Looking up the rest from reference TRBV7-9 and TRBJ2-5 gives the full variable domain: DTGVSQNPRHKITKRGQNVTFRCDPISEHNRLYWYRQTLGQGPEFLTYFQNEAQLEKSRLLSDRFSAERPKGSFSTLEIQRTEQGDSAMYLCASSFDRAQETQYFGPGTRLLVL.

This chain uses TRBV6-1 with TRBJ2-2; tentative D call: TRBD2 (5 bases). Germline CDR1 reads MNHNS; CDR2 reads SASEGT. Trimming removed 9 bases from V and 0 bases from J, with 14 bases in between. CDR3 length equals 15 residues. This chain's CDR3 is CASRGYHANTGELFF. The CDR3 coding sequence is TGTGCCAGTCGCGGGTACCACGCGAACACCGGGGAGCTGTTTTTT.

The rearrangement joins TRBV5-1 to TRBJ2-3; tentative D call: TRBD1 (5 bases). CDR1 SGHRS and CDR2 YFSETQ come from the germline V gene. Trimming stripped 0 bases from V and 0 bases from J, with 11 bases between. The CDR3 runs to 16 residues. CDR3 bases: TGCGCCAGCAGCTTGGGACAGTCCCCTAGCACAGATACGCAGTATTTT. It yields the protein CASSLGQSPSTDTQYF.

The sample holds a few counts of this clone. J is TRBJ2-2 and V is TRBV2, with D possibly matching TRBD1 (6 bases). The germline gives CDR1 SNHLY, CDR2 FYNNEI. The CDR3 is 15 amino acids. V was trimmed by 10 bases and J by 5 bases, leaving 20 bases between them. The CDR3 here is CATAAQGMGTGELFF. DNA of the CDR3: TGTGCCACTGCGGCACAGGGAATGGGGACCGGGGAGCTGTTTTTT.

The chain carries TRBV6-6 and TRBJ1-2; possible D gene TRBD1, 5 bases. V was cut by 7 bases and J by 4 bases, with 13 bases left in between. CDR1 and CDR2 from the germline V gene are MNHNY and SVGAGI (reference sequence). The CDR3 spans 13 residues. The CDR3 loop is CASKAGQGYGYTF. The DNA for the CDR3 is TGTGCCAGCAAAGCCGGCCAGGGCTATGGCTACACCTTC.

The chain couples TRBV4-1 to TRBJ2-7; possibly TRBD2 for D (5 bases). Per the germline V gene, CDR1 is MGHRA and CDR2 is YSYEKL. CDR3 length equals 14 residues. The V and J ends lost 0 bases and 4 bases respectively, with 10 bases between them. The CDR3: CASSQDQLAYEQYF. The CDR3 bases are TGCGCCAGCAGCCAAGATCAGTTAGCGTACGAGCAGTACTTC.

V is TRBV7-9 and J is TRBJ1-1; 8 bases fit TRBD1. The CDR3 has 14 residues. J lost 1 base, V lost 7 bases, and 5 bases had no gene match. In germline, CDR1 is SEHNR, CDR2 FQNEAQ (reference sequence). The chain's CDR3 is CASTYTGGNTEAFF. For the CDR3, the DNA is TGTGCCAGCACCTACACAGGGGGGAACACTGAAGCTTTCTTT.

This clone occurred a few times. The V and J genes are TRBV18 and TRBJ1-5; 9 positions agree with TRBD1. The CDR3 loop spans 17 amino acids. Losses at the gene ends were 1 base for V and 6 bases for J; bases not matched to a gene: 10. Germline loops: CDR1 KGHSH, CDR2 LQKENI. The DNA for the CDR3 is TGTGCCAGCTCACCACGAGGGACAGGGAAGTGGGGTCAGCCCCAGCATTTT. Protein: CASSPRGTGKWGQPQHF.

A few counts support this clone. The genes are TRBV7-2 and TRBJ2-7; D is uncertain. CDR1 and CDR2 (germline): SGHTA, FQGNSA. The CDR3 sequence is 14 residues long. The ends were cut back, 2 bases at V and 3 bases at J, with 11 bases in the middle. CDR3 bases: TGTGCCAGCAGCTTAAGTCAGTTCGTCTACGAGCAGTACTTC. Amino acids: CASSLSQFVYEQYF.

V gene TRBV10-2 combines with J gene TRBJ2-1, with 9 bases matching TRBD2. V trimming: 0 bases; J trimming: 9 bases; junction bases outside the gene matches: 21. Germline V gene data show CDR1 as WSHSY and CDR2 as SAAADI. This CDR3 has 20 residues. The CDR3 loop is CASSESRPSGDPRTRSEQFF. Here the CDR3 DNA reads TGCGCCAGCAGTGAGTCGCGTCCTAGCGGGGACCCCCGCACGCGGAGTGAGCAGTTCTTC.

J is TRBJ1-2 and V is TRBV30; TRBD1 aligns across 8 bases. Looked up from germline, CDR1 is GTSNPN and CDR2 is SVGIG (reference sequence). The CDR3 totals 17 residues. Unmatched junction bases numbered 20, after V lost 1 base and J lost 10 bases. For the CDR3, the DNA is TGTGCCTGGAGTGGTAGTGATCCAGGGGGCGCTTGGAGTACCTACACCTTC. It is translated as CAWSGSDPGGAWSTYTF.

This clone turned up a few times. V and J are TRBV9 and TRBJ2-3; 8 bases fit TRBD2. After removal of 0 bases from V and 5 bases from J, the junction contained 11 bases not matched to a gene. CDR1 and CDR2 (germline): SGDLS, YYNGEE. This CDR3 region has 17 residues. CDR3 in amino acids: CASSVGTGLAPQDTQYF. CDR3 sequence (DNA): TGTGCCAGCAGCGTAGGGACCGGACTAGCCCCCCAAGATACGCAGTATTTT.

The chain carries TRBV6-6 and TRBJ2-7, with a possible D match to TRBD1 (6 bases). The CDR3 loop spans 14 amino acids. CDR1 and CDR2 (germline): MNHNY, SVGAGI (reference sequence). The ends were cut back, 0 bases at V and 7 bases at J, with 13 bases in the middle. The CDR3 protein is CASSYSVGAVEQYF. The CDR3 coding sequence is TGTGCCAGCAGTTACTCCGTGGGGGCTGTGGAGCAGTACTTC.

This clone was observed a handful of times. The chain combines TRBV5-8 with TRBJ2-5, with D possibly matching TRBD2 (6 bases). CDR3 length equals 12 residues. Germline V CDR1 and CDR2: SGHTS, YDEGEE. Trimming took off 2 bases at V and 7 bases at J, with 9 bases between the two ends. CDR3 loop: CASSFGRGTQYF. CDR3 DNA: TGTGCCAGCAGCTTTGGGCGGGGGACCCAGTACTTC.

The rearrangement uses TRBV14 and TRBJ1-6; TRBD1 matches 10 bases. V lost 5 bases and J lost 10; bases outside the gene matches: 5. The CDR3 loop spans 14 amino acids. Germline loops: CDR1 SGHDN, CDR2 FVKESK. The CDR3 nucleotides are TGTGCCAGCAGCGAGGGACAGGGGACATCACCCCTCCACTTT. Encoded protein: CASSEGQGTSPLHF.

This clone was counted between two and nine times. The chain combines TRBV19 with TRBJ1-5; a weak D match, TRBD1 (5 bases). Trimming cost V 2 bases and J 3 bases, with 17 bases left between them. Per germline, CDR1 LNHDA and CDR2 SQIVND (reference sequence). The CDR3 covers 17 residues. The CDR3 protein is CASSIPPDSTVNQPQHF. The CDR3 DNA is TGTGCCAGTAGTATACCCCCCGACAGCACCGTCAATCAGCCCCAGCATTTT.

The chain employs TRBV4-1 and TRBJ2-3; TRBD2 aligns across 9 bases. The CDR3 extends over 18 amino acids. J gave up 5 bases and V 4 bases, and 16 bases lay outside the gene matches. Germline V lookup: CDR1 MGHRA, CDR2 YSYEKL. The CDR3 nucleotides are TGCGCCAGCAGCCCGTACCGGGCTAGACTAGCGGCCGAAGATACGCAGTATTTT. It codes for CASSPYRARLAAEDTQYF.

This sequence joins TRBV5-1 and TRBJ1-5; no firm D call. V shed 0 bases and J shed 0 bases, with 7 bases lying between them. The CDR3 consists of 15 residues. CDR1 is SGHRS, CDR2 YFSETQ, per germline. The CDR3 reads CASSLDRNSNQPQHF. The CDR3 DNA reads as TGCGCCAGCAGCTTGGACAGAAATAGCAATCAGCCCCAGCATTTT.

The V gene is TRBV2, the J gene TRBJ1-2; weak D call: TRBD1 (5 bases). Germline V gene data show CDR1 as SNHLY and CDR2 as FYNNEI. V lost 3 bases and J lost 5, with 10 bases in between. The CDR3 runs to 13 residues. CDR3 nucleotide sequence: TGTGCCAGCAGTGACGGGGGAGAATATGGCTACACCTTC. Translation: CASSDGGEYGYTF.